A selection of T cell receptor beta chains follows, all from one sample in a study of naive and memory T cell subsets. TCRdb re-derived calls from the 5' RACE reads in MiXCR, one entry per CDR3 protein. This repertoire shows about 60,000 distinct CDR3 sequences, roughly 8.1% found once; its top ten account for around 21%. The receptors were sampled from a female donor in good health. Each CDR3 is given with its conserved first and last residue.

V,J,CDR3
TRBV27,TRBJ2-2,CASSPMGGGTGELFF
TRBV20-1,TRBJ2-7,CSANLEQYF
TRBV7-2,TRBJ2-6,CASSPQTSGTAGANVLTF
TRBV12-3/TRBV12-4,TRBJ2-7,CASSLSRVSYEQYF
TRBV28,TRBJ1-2,CASSPGGQRFNYGYTF
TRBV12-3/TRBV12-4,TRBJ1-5,CASSTASNQPQHF
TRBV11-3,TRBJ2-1,CATRPGGGFDEQFF
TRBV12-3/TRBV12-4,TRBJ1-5,CASSPGSGQPQHF
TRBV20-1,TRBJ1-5,CSATGTAVGPQHF
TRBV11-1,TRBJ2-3,CASSPVGDTQYF
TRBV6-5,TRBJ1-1,CASSAGDRLNTEAFF
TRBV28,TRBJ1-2,CASSLSARGDYGYTF
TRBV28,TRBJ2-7,CASRGTYEQYF
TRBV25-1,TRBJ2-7,CASRTLSRGAYEQYF
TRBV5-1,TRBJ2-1,CASSLEAGGLDEQFF
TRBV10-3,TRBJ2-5,CAIGVSGFQETQYF
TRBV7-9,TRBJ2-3,CASSLVGQNTDTQYF
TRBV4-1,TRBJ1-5,CASSQVGQPQHF
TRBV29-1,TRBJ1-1,CSVGTGRVNTEAFF
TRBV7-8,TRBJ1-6,CASSKPPTGNSPLHF
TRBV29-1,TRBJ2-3,CSGGNRGLTDTQYF
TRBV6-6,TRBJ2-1,CASSYSNLAGGPENEQFF
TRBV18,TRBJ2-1,CASSGGRRGEQFF
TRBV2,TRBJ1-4,CASNEQGAHEKLFF
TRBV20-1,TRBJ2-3,CSARDGSTQYF
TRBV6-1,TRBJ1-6,CASSGLSYNSPLHF
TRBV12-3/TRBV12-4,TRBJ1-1,CASSFTGTDTEAFF
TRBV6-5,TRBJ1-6,CASSYSFLHNSPLHF
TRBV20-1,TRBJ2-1,CSARYSGGAYNEQFF
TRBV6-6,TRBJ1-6,CASTLTGNNSPLHF
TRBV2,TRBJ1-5,CASSAQGGGNQPQHF
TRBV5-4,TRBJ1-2,CASSPEMQGYTF
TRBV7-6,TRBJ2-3,CASSLDLRGTDTQYF
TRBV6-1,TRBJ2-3,CASRPGQGADTQYF
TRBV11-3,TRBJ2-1,CASSQGEQANSYNEQFF
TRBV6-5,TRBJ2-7,CASSPRVGGVNEQYF
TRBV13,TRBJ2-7,CASSLTSGKGEQYF
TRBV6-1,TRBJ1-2,CASGDRANYGYTF
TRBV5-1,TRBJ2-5,CASSFPSDSKGRTEETQYF
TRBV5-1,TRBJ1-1,CASSLGSNTEAFF
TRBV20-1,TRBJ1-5,CSAGTGGRNQPQHF
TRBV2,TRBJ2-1,CASSSLAGAYNEQFF
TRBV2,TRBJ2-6,CASSSRSGANVLTF